This TCR beta chain is drawn from a study of T-cell memory formation after mild COVID-19. With respect to this clonotype: Its antigen remains unknown.

TCRdb reprocessed the 5' RACE reads with MiXCR, giving one entry per CDR3 protein. The sample carries about 82,000 distinct CDR3 sequences, 9.5% to 15% recorded once. The CDR3 is 16 amino acids. CDR1 and CDR2 (germline): MDHEN, SYDVKM. Trimming removed 5 bases at V and 1 base at J, with 17 bases between. The study's findings and limits: CD4+ contracting clones were mainly CM and EM; CD8+ ones, EMRA.

This receptor was taken from a man aged 18 to 30 who had mild COVID-19 (a few samples of this study predate the infection). Cell type and time point are not known. What was sequenced was PBMCs or a T cell subset sorted from them (not recorded which). The V gene is TRBV28, the J gene TRBJ1-2, with a weak D call TRBD1 (6 bases). CDR3: CASSLYPGTSNYGYTF. The DNA of the CDR3 is TGTGCCAGCAGTCTTTATCCGGGGACAAGTAACTATGGCTACACCTTC.